The rows below give T cell receptor beta chains drawn from one sample of a study of cytomegalovirus exposure and HLA in healthy donors. Here immunoSEQ multiplex PCR was the method, and the copy in TCRdb shows in-frame clones only, minus some. The data hold around 190,000 clones, with 87% observed a single time. The sample was PBMCs. The source is a boy aged 2 to 9 in good health and CMV-seronegative. Both conserved end residues are part of each CDR3. The D gene is left open where the match is weak. The size entry is marked missing in some rows and otherwise reads once, few, many or a size class.

j_call v_call clone_size d_call cdr3_nt cdr3_aa
TRBJ2-7 TRBV28 - TRBD1 TGTGCCAGCAGCGTTCTCCGGGGACAGGGTGTCTACGAGCAGTACTTC CASSVLRGQGVYEQYF
TRBJ2-7 TRBV27 - TRBD2 TGTGCCAGCTCAGCGGGAGGCCCCTACGAGCAGTACTTC CASSAGGPYEQYF
TRBJ1-1 TRBV9 - - TGTGCCAGCAGCGTACAGGGAGGCAACACTGAAGCTTTCTTT CASSVQGGNTEAFF
TRBJ1-1 TRBV6-5 - - TGTGCCAGCAGTGAGGTGGTGGGCACTGAAGCTTTCTTT CASSEVVGTEAFF
TRBJ2-7 TRBV5-1 - TRBD1 TGCGCCAGCAGCTTCGTTAACGGCCAGGGGGTGGGCTCCTACGAGCAGTACTTC CASSFVNGQGVGSYEQYF
TRBJ2-1 TRBV9 - - TGTGCCAGCAGCGTAGAAACCGGCTCCTACAATGAGCAGTTCTTC CASSVETGSYNEQFF
TRBJ2-4 TRBV5-5 - TRBD2 TGTGCCAGCAGCTTGGGCCTAGCGGAACGGTTAGCCAAAAACATTCAGTACTTC CASSLGLAERLAKNIQYF
TRBJ2-7 TRBV5-4 - TRBD2 TGTGCCAGCAGCTTGTCTAGCGGGGTAACCTACGAGCAGTACTTC CASSLSSGVTYEQYF
TRBJ1-4 TRBV30 - TRBD1 TGTGCAGCAATCAGGGGGCTAGGTGAAAAACTGTTTTTT CAAIRGLGEKLFF
TRBJ1-5 TRBV7-9 - - TGTGCCAGCAGCTTAGCTGCAGGGAATCAGCCCCAGCATTTT CASSLAAGNQPQHF
TRBJ1-4 TRBV10-3 - - TGTGCCATTAGACCCGGTCCGGGTAATGAAAAACTGTTTTTT CAIRPGPGNEKLFF
TRBJ2-5 TRBV28 - TRBD1 TGTGCCAGCAGTTTATGGGGACAGGGGGTGCAAGAGACCCAGTACTTC CASSLWGQGVQETQYF
TRBJ2-1 TRBV7-8 - TRBD2 TGTGCCACAACACGGACTAGCGGGAGGGGCAATGAGCAGTTCTTC CATTRTSGRGNEQFF
TRBJ1-2 TRBV19 once TRBD1 TGTGCCAGTACTGCGCCTCGGACAGGGGACTCCTATGGCTACACCTTC CASTAPRTGDSYGYTF
TRBJ2-2 TRBV9 - - TGTGCCAGCAGCGTAGTAGCCGCCGGGGAGCTGTTTTTT CASSVVAAGELFF
TRBJ2-3 TRBV21-1 - - TGTGCCAGCAGCGAAAGGGTAGGGGAAGATGGGTCAGATACGCAGTATTTT CASSERVGEDGSDTQYF
TRBJ2-2 TRBV9 once - TGTGCCAGCAGCGCTGTAGTGAACACCGGGGAGCTGTTTTTT CASSAVVNTGELFF
TRBJ2-5 TRBV2 - TRBD2 TGTGCCAGCAGGGCCCGGGGGGTGGAGACCCAGTACTTC CASRARGVETQYF
TRBJ2-2 TRBV27 - TRBD2 TGTGCCAGCAGTTTATCTAGCGGGGGGGCCTCCGGGGAGCTGTTTTTT CASSLSSGGASGELFF
TRBJ2-3 TRBV5-1 - TRBD2 TGCGCCAGCAGCCCGGGACTAGCGGGGGCCAATGCAGATACGCAGTATTTT CASSPGLAGANADTQYF
TRBJ2-7 TRBV10-3 - - TGTGCCATCAGCGGCTACGAGCAGTACTTC CAISGYEQYF
TRBJ2-2 TRBV9 - - TGTGCCAGCAGCGTAGGCGGACAGTCCACCGGGGAGCTGTTTTTT CASSVGGQSTGELFF
TRBJ1-1 TRBV5-5 - - TGTGCCAGCAGCTTAACCGGGACAATGAACACTGAAGCTTTCTTT CASSLTGTMNTEAFF
TRBJ1-3 TRBV28 - - TGTGCCAGCAGTTCCCCCGGGTGGGCCGGGAGCATATATTTT CASSSPGWAGSIYF
TRBJ2-5 TRBV4-1 - - TGCGCCAGCAGCCAAGGTCCAGGGTTTGGAGAGACCCAGTACTTC CASSQGPGFGETQYF
TRBJ1-4 TRBV7-5 - - TGTGTCAGAAGCTCGTTACGACAGGGTACTAATGAAAAACTGTTTTTT CVRSSLRQGTNEKLFF
TRBJ1-1 TRBV7-9 - - TGTGCCAGCAGCTTATTCCTTGCGGGGACGAGCACTGAAGCTTTCTTT CASSLFLAGTSTEAFF
TRBJ1-3 TRBV28 - - TGTGCCAGCAGCCGAACAGGGTCTGGAAACACCATATATTTT CASSRTGSGNTIYF
TRBJ2-7 TRBV4-1 - - TGCGCCAGCAGCCAAGAGGACAGCTCCTACGAGCAGTACTTC CASSQEDSSYEQYF